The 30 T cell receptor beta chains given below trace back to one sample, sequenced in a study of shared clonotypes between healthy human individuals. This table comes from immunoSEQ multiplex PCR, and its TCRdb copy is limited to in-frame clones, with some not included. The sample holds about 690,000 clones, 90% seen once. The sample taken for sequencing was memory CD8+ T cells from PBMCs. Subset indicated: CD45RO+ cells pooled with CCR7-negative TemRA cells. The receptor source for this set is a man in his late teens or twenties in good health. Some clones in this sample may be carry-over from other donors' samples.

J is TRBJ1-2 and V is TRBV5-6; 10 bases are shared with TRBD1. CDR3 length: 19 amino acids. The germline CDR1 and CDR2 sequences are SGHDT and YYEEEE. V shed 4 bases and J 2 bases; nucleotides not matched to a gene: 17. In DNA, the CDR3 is TGTGCCAGCAGCCTTCTTTTCTACCATGACAGGGGGCTCAACTATGGCTACACCTTC. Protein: CASSLLFYHDRGLNYGYTF.

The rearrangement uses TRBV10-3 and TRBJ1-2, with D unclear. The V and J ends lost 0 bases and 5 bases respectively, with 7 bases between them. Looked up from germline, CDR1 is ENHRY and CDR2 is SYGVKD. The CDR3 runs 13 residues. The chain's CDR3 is CAISESPDYGYTF. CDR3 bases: TGTGCCATCAGTGAGTCGCCCGATTATGGCTACACCTTC.

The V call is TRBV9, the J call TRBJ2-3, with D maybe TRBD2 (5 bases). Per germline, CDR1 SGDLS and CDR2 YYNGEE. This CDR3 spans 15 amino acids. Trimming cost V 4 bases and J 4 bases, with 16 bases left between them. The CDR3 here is CASSPRFGSADTQYF. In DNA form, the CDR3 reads TGTGCCAGCAGCCCCCGGTTTGGTAGCGCAGATACGCAGTATTTT. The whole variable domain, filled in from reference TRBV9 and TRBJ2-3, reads DSGVTQTPKHLITATGQRVTLRCSPRSGDLSVYWYQQSLDQGLQFLIQYYNGEERAKGNILERFSAQQFPDLHSELNLSSLELGDSALYFCASSPRFGSADTQYFGPGTRLTVL.

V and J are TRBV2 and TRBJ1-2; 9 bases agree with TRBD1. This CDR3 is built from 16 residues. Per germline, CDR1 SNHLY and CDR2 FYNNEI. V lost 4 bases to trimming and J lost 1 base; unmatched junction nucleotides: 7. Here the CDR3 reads CASSVGGQGNNYGYTF. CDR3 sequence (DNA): TGTGCCAGCAGTGTGGGAGGACAGGGGAATAACTATGGCTACACCTTC.

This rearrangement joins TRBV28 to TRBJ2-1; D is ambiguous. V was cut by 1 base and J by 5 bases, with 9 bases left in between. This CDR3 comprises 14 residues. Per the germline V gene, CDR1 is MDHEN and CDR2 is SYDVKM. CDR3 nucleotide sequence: TGTGCCAGCAGTTTATATCGCGGCCACAATGAGCAGTTCTTC. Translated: CASSLYRGHNEQFF.

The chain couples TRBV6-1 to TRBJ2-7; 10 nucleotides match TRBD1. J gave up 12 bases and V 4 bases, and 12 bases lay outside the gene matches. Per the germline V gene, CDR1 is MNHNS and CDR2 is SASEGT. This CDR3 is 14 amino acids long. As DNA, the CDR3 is TGTGCCAGCAGTGTAGCCGGGACAGGGGCTCTAAGGTACTTC. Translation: CASSVAGTGALRYF.

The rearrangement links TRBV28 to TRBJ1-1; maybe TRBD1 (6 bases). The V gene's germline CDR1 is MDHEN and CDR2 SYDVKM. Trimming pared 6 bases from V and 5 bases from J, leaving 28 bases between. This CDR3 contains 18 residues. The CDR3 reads CASRPDTGYVREETEAFF. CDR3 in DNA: TGTGCCAGCAGGCCTGACACAGGGTATGTGAGAGAGGAAACTGAAGCTTTCTTT.

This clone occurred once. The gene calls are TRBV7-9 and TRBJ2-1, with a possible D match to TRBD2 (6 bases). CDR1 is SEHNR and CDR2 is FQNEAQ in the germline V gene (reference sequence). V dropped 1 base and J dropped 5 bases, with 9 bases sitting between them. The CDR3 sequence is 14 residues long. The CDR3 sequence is CASSLGVADNEQFF. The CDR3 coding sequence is TGTGCCAGCAGCTTAGGGGTAGCGGACAATGAGCAGTTCTTC.

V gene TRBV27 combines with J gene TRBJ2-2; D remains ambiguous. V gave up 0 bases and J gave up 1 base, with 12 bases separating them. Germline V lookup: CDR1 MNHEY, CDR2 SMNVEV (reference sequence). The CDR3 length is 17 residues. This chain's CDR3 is CASSLSRAGLNTGELFF. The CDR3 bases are TGTGCCAGCAGTTTATCCCGGGCAGGCCTGAACACCGGGGAGCTGTTTTTT.

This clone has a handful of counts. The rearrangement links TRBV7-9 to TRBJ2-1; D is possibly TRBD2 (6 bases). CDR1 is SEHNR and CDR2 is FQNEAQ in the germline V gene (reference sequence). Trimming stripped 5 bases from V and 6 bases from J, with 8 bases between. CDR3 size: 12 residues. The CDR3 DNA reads TGTGCCAGCAGCGCCGGGAGCAATGAGCAGTTCTTC. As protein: CASSAGSNEQFF.

CDR3 in amino acids: CASSPQGWEYEQYF. The CDR3 DNA reads as TGTGCCAGCAGCCCCCAGGGATGGGAATACGAGCAGTACTTC. This chain joins TRBV9 and TRBJ2-7; D is perhaps TRBD1 (5 bases). Per germline, CDR1 SGDLS and CDR2 YYNGEE. The ends were cut back, 4 bases at V and 4 bases at J, with 15 bases in the middle. The CDR3 spans 14 residues.

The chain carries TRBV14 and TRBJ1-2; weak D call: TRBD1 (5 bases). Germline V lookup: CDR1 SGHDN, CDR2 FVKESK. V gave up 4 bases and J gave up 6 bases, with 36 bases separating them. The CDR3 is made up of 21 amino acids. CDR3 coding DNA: TGTGCCAGCAGCCTCACCCCAACGACCTGGGGCAGGGAACGGGTCTTTGATGGCTACACCTTC. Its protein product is CASSLTPTTWGRERVFDGYTF.

CDR3 DNA sequence: TGTGCCAGCAGTTACTCGGCGGGAGGGAGGAACTATGGCTACACCTTC. It encodes CASSYSAGGRNYGYTF. The chain uses TRBV6-5 and TRBJ1-2; D is uncertain. V was trimmed by 0 bases and J by 2 bases, leaving 13 bases between them. There are 16 residues in the CDR3. Germline V gene data show CDR1 as MNHEY and CDR2 as SVGAGI.

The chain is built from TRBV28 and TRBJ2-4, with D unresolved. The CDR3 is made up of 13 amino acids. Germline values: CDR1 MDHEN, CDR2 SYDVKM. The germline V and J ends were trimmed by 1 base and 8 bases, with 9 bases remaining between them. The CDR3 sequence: CASSLFRADIQYF. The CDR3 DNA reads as TGTGCCAGCAGTTTATTTAGGGCAGACATTCAGTACTTC. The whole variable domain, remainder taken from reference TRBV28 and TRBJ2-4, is DVKVTQSSRYLVKRTGEKVFLECVQDMDHENMFWYRQDPGLGLRLIYFSYDVKMKEKGDIPEGYSVSREKKERFSLILESASTNQTSMYLCASSLFRADIQYFGAGTRLSVL.

The CDR3 loop reads CASSLVLGSPANYGYTF. DNA of the CDR3: TGTGCCAGCAGCTTAGTTTTAGGGTCGCCAGCTAACTATGGCTACACCTTC. The rearrangement uses TRBV7-6 and TRBJ1-2; D is uncertain. This CDR3 contains 17 residues. Germline CDR1 is SGHVS and CDR2 is FNYEAQ. V dropped 1 base and J dropped 0 bases, with 15 bases sitting between them. The whole variable domain, remainder taken from reference TRBV7-6 and TRBJ1-2, is GAGVSQSPRYKVTKRGQDVALRCDPISGHVSLYWYRQALGQGPEFLTYFNYEAQQDKSGLPNDRFSAERPEGSISTLTIQRTEQRDSAMYRCASSLVLGSPANYGYTFGSGTRLTVV.

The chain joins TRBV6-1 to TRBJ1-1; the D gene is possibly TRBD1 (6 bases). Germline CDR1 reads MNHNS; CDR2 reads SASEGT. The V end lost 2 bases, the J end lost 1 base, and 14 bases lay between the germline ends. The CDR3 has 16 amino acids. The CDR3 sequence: CASSELWGGENTEAFF. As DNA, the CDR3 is TGTGCCAGCAGTGAACTCTGGGGGGGCGAGAACACTGAAGCTTTCTTT.

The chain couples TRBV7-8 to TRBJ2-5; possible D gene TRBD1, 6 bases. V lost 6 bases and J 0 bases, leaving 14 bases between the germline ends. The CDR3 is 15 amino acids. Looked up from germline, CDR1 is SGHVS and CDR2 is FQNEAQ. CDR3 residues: CASRYRVFDQETQYF. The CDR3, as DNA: TGTGCCAGCAGGTACAGGGTTTTCGACCAAGAGACCCAGTACTTC.

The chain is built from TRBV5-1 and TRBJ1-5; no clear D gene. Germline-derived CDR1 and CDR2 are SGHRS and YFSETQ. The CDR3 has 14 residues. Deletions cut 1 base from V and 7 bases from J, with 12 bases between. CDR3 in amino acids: CASSLISGDQPQHF. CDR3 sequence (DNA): TGCGCCAGCAGCTTGATCTCGGGTGACCAGCCCCAGCATTTT.

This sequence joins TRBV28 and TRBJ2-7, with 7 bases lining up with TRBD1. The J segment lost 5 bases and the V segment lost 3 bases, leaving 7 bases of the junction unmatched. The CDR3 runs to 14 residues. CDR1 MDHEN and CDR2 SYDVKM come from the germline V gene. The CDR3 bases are TGTGCCAGCAGTTTCCGAGGGGGCATCGACGAGCAGTACTTC. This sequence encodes CASSFRGGIDEQYF.

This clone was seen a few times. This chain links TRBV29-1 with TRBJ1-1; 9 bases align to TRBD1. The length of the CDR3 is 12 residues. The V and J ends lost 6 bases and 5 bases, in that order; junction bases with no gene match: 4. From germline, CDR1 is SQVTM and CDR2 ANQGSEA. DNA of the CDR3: TGCAGCGTCAAGACAGGGGGGACTGAAGCTTTCTTT. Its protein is CSVKTGGTEAFF.

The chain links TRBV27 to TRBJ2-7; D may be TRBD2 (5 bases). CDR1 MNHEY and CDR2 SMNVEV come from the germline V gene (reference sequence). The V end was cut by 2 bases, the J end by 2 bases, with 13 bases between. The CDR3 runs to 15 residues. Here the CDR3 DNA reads TGTGCCAGCAGTTTAACTCCGGGGAACGCCTACGAGCAGTACTTC. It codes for CASSLTPGNAYEQYF.

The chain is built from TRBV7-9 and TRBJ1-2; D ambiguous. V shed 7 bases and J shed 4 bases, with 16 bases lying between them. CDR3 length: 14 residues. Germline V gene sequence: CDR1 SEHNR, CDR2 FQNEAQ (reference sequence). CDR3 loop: CASNGEGLSYGYTF. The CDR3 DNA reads TGTGCCAGCAACGGGGAAGGGCTCAGCTATGGCTACACCTTC.

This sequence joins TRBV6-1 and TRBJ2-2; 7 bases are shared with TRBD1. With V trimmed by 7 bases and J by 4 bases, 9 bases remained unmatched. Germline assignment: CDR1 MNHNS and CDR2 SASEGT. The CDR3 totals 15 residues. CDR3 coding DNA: TGTGCCAGCATCCAAAGGTGGGACAGCACCGGGGAGCTGTTTTTT. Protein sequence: CASIQRWDSTGELFF.

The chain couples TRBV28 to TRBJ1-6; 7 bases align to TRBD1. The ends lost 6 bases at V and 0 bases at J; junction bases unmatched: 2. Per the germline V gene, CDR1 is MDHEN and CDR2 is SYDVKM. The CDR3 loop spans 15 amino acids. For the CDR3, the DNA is TGTGCCAGCAGCAGGGGGAACTCCTATAATTCACCCCTCCACTTT. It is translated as CASSRGNSYNSPLHF.

CDR3 coding DNA: TGTGCCAGCAGCTTCCTAGGGGGATCCCTCATGAACACTGAAGCTTTCTTT. It encodes CASSFLGGSLMNTEAFF. The chain carries TRBV11-1 and TRBJ1-1; D is perhaps TRBD1 (6 bases). Germline V CDR1 and CDR2: SGHAT, FQDESV (reference sequence). V was clipped by 3 bases and J by 0 bases, with 17 bases between them. This CDR3 has 17 amino acids.

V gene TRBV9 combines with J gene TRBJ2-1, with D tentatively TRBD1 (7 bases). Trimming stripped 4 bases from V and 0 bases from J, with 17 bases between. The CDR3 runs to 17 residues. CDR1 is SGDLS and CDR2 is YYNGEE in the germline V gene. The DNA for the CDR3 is TGTGCCAGCAGCCCCAGGGGGGCCACGAGCTCCTACAATGAGCAGTTCTTC. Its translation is CASSPRGATSSYNEQFF.

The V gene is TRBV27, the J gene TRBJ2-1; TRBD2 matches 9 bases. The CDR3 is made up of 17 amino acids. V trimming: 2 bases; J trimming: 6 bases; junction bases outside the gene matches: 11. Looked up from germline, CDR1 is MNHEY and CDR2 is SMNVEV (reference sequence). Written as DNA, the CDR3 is TGTGCCAGCAGTTTAGAGGGAATAGCGGGAGACGGCAATGAGCAGTTCTTC. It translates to CASSLEGIAGDGNEQFF.

In DNA, the CDR3 is TGTGCCAGTATAGGGCAGAGCTATGGCTACACCTTC. It yields the protein CASIGQSYGYTF. This sequence joins TRBV19 and TRBJ1-2; D ambiguous. This CDR3 has 12 residues. Germline CDR1 and CDR2: LNHDA and SQIVND (reference sequence). The germline V and J ends were trimmed by 7 bases and 4 bases, with 10 bases remaining between them.

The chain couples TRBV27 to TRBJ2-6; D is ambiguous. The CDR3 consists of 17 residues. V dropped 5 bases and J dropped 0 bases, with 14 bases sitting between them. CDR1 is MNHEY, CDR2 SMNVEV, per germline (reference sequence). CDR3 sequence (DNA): TGTGCCAGCAGTGCCGGGCACTTCTACTCTGGGGCCAACGTCCTGACTTTC. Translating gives CASSAGHFYSGANVLTF. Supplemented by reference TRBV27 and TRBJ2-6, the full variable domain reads EAQVTQNPRYLITVTGKKLTVTCSQNMNHEYMSWYRQDPGLGLRQIYYSMNVEVTDKGDVPEGYKVSRKEKRNFPLILESPSPNQTSLYFCASSAGHFYSGANVLTFGAGSRLTVL.

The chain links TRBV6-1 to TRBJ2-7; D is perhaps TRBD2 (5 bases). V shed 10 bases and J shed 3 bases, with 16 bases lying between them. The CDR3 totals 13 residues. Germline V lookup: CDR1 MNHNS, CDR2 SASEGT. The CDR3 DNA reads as TGTGCCAACTCATACAGCGCGGGCTACGAGCAGTACTTC. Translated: CANSYSAGYEQYF.